The 5 T cell receptor beta chains below were found in one sample sequenced in a study of molecular identifiers for immune sequencing clone quantification. One entry per CDR3 protein results from TCRdb running MiXCR on the PCR reads. This repertoire shows approximately 550,000 distinct CDR3 sequences, about a fifth found once; its top ten account for about 0.8%. The specimen sequenced was naive CD8+ T cells from blood, with Jurkat cell RNA spiked in. Specified subset: FACS-sorted CD8+CD4-CCR7+CD45RA+ naive T cells. The origin of the receptors is a human donor in good health. Some libraries in this study had Jurkat cell RNA spiked in.

This rearrangement joins TRBV9 to TRBJ1-2; D might be TRBD1 (5 bases). The V and J ends lost 2 bases and 1 base respectively, with 6 bases between them. The CDR3 runs to 13 residues. Germline V gene data show CDR1 as SGDLS and CDR2 as YYNGEE. The CDR3, as DNA: TGTGCCAGCAGCGTGGGGGATAACTATGGCTACACCTTC. It encodes CASSVGDNYGYTF.

This clonotype was picked up many times. This chain joins TRBV7-9 and TRBJ2-3; 10 positions agree with TRBD2. The CDR3 sequence is 15 residues long. Germline V lookup: CDR1 SEHNR, CDR2 FQNEAQ (reference sequence). V shed 4 bases, J shed 4 bases, and the junction held 5 bases outside the gene matches. CDR3: CASSYPGLAPDTQYF. CDR3 sequence (DNA): TGTGCCAGCAGCTATCCGGGACTAGCGCCAGATACGCAGTATTTT.

This clonotype was found many times. The rearrangement joins TRBV7-9 to TRBJ2-5; no reliable D call. CDR3 length: 15 amino acids. Per the germline V gene, CDR1 is SEHNR and CDR2 is FQNEAQ (reference sequence). Trimming left V 4 bases short and J 5 bases short, with 17 bases between. CDR3 nucleotides: TGTGCCAGCAGCTGGCCCACGGACGGGCGCGAGACCCAGTACTTC. Its translation: CASSWPTDGRETQYF.

As concerns this clonotype: One junction end disagrees with the germline gene, perhaps due to a read error. J is TRBJ1-1 and V is TRBV9; tentative D call: TRBD1 (5 bases). The CDR3 has 16 residues. Germline CDR1 is SGDLS and CDR2 is YYNGEE. In DNA form, the CDR3 reads TGTGCCAGCAGCGTAGGGTTAGGGGTTATGAACGCTGAAGCTTTCTTT. It codes for CASSVGLGVMNAEAFF. The variable domain in full, with the rest retrieved from reference TRBV9 and TRBJ1-1, is DSGVTQTPKHLITATGQRVTLRCSPRSGDLSVYWYQQSLDQGLQFLIQYYNGEERAKGNILERFSAQQFPDLHSELNLSSLELGDSALYFCASSVGLGVMNAEAFFGQGTRLTVV.

The sample holds many counts of this clonotype. J is TRBJ1-5 and V is TRBV30; D gene ambiguous. From germline, CDR1 is GTSNPN and CDR2 SVGIG (reference sequence). The CDR3 has 13 residues. V dropped 5 bases and J dropped 7 bases, with 15 bases sitting between them. The CDR3 loop reads CAWADGLLQPQHF. The CDR3 bases are TGTGCCTGGGCGGACGGCCTTCTACAGCCCCAGCATTTT.